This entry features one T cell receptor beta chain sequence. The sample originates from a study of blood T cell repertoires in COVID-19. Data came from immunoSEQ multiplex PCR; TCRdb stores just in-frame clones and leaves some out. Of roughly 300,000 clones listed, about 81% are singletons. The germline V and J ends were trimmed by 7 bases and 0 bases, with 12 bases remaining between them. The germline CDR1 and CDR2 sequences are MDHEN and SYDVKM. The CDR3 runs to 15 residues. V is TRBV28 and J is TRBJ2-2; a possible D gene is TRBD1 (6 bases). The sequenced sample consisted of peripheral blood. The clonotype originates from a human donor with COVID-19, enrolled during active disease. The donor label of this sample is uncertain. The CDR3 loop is CASTPGQTNTGELFF. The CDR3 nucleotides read TGTGCCAGCACCCCCGGACAGACGAACACCGGGGAGCTGTTTTTT.